This T cell receptor beta chain was observed in a study of blood T cells in healthy people across ages. This clonotype was observed at least ten times. No antigen is known for it. Per sample, at least 5 micrograms of total RNA were extracted. A second roughly 7 to 11 cycle PCR used barcoded and J-beta primers. TCRdb re-called the 5' RACE reads through MiXCR, storing one row per CDR3 protein. The sample carries around 1.7 million distinct CDR3 sequences, 28% recorded once. Points from the study as a whole: It was the long-lived donors that had more naive CD4+ cells and higher diversity than aged donors.

This TCR derives from a woman aged 25 to 39 in good health. The sample was blood.

CDR3 coding DNA: TGCAGCGTCAGCAGGGGTCAAGAGACCCAGTACTTC. Encoded protein: CSVSRGQETQYF. This rearrangement joins TRBV29-1 to TRBJ2-5; TRBD1 might be the D (6 bases). Germline loops: CDR1 SQVTM, CDR2 ANQGSEA. This CDR3 has 12 amino acids. Trimming shortened V by 6 bases and J by 2 bases, and 10 bases separated the two germline ends.